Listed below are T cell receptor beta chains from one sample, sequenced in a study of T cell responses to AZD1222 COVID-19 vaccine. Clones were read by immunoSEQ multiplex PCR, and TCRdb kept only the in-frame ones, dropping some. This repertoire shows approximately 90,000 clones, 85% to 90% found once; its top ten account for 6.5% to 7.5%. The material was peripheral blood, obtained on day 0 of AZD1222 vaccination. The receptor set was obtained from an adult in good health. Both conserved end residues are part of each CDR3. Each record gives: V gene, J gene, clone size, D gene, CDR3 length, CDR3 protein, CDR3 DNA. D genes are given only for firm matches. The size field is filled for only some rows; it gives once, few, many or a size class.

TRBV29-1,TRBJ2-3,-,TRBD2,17,CSFGFPTSGPSTDTQYF,TGCAGCTTCGGGTTCCCGACTAGCGGCCCTAGCACAGATACGCAGTATTTT
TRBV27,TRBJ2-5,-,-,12,CASSSRGETQYF,TGTGCCAGCAGTTCTAGGGGGGAGACCCAGTACTTC
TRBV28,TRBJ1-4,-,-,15,CASSRLATTNEKLFF,TGTGCCAGCAGCCGTCTCGCTACAACTAATGAAAAACTGTTTTTT
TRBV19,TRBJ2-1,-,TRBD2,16,CASRGLAGVSFNEQFF,TGTGCCAGTAGAGGACTAGCGGGAGTATCGTTCAATGAGCAGTTCTTC
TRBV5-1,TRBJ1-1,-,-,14,CASSFDRSNTEAFF,TGCGCCAGCAGCTTCGACAGATCGAACACTGAAGCTTTCTTT
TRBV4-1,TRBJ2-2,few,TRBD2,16,CASSQGLAGGTGELFF,TGCGCCAGCAGCCAAGGACTAGCGGGGGGCACCGGGGAGCTGTTTTTT
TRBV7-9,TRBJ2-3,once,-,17,CASSLGGMLGGTDTQYF,TGTGCCAGCAGCTTAGGGGGTATGTTGGGAGGCACAGATACGCAGTATTTT
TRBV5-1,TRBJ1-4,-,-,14,CASSLGRGEEKLFF,TGCGCCAGCAGCCTTGGGAGGGGGGAAGAAAAACTGTTTTTT
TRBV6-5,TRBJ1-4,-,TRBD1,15,CASRAVTGGSEKLFF,TGTGCCAGCAGGGCCGTTACAGGGGGAAGTGAAAAACTGTTTTTT
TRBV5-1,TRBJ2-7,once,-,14,CASSPSGQIYEQYF,TGCGCCAGCAGCCCCTCAGGGCAGATCTACGAGCAGTACTTC
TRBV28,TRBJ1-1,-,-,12,CASTPAVPEAFF,TGTGCCAGCACCCCCGCAGTCCCTGAAGCTTTCTTT
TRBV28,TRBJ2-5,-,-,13,CASSYGLKETQYF,TGTGCCAGCAGTTACGGCCTCAAGGAGACCCAGTACTTC
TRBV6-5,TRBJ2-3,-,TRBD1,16,CASSSRTGGWTDTQYF,TGTGCCAGCAGTTCTCGGACAGGGGGCTGGACAGATACGCAGTATTTT
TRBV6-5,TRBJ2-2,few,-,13,CASSSPATGELFF,TGTGCCAGCAGTTCCCCGGCCACCGGGGAGCTGTTTTTT
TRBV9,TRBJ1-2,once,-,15,CASSLPRTDGVGYTF,TGTGCCAGCAGCCTCCCCAGGACAGATGGTGTTGGCTACACCTTC
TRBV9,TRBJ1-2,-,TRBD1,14,CASSATGGYYGYTF,TGTGCCAGCAGCGCGACAGGGGGCTACTATGGCTACACCTTC
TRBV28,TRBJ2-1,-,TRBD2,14,CASSNPGLANEQFF,TGTGCCAGCAGTAACCCGGGACTAGCGAATGAGCAGTTCTTC
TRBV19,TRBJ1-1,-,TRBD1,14,CASSSRQGGWKAFF,TGTGCCAGTAGTTCCCGACAGGGAGGCTGGAAAGCTTTCTTT
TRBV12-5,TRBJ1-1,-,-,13,CASGAGTSGEAFF,TGTGCTAGTGGAGCCGGGACGTCAGGAGAAGCTTTCTTT